Below are 8 T cell receptor beta chains sequenced from a single sample in a study of blood T cells in healthy people across ages. Alongside a J-beta primer mix, a sample-barcoded 5' primer served in a second PCR lasting about 7 to 12 cycles. TCRdb redid the calling of the 5' RACE reads with MiXCR, one entry per CDR3 protein. Among roughly 1.7 million distinct CDR3 sequences listed, 30% to 40% were seen once. The source material was blood. These receptor sequences come from a woman under 40 in good health.

This clonotype has only a few counts. This chain uses TRBV18 with TRBJ2-4, with a possible D match to TRBD1 (5 bases). TRBJ2-7 matches the DNA end more closely, so the J call is doubtful. The CDR3 runs 14 residues. From germline, CDR1 is KGHSH and CDR2 LQKENI. Here the CDR3 DNA reads TGTGCCAGCTCACCGGTCAGGGCGGATGGCGAGCAGTACTTC. Residues: CASSPVRADGEQYF.

This clonotype was seen only a few times. The chain couples TRBV20-1 to TRBJ2-7; 10 bases map to TRBD2. CDR3 length: 15 residues. CDR1 and CDR2 from the germline V gene are DFQATT and SNEGSKA (reference sequence). The J segment lost 3 bases and the V segment lost 2 bases, leaving 7 bases of the junction unmatched. This chain's CDR3 is CSARPIAGGIYEQYF. In nucleotides, the CDR3 is TGCAGTGCTAGACCGATAGCGGGAGGTATCTACGAGCAGTACTTC.

The J gene is TRBJ1-6, the V gene TRBV28; D is unclear. CDR1 MDHEN and CDR2 SYDVKM come from the germline V gene. The CDR3 loop spans 19 amino acids. Trimming removed 9 bases from V and 7 bases from J, with 31 bases in between. In DNA, the CDR3 is TGTGCCAGTCTGGGGTCGACGGACGCGCGGACGCGCTTAAATTCACCCCTCCACTTT. This sequence encodes CASLGSTDARTRLNSPLHF. Looking up the rest from reference TRBV28 and TRBJ1-6 gives the full variable domain: DVKVTQSSRYLVKRTGEKVFLECVQDMDHENMFWYRQDPGLGLRLIYFSYDVKMKEKGDIPEGYSVSREKKERFSLILESASTNQTSMYLCASLGSTDARTRLNSPLHFGNGTRLTVT.

The genes are TRBV6-5 and TRBJ2-1; no clear D gene. V lost 6 bases, J lost 1 base, and 10 bases lay in between. CDR3 length equals 14 residues. In germline, CDR1 is MNHEY, CDR2 SVGAGI. CDR3 protein: CASRTRQSYNEQFF. The DNA for the CDR3 is TGTGCCAGCAGGACCCGGCAATCCTACAATGAGCAGTTCTTC.

This clonotype was seen a handful of times. This chain joins TRBV9 and TRBJ2-1; TRBD2 matches 8 bases. J gave up 8 bases and V 0 bases, and 7 bases lay outside the gene matches. The CDR3 covers 15 residues. The germline gives CDR1 SGDLS, CDR2 YYNGEE. CDR3 sequence (DNA): TGTGCCAGCAGCGTAGTCGGGGGGGCATGGGATGAGCAGTTCTTC. It translates to CASSVVGGAWDEQFF.

A word on this clonotype: Compared with germline, one end of the junction differs, possibly owing to a read error. The chain is built from TRBV9 and TRBJ2-7, with 10 bases lining up with TRBD2. Germline V gives CDR1 SGDLS, CDR2 YYNGEE. The CDR3 loop spans 13 amino acids. DNA of the CDR3: TGTGCCAGCAGCGTAGATGGTAGCGGGGGGATCCACTTC. Protein product: CASSVDGSGGIHF.

Many counts were recorded for this clonotype. The J gene is TRBJ1-2, the V gene TRBV12-3 or TRBV12-4; 7 nucleotides agree with TRBD1. The CDR3 sequence is 14 residues long. V dropped 5 bases and J dropped 2; count of bases not matched to a gene: 5. The CDR3 spells CASSPGQLNYGYTF. As DNA, the CDR3 is TGTGCCAGCAGTCCGGGACAGCTAAACTATGGCTACACCTTC.

This clonotype was found a few times. The chain carries TRBV3-1 and TRBJ2-7; maybe TRBD2 (6 bases). Germline lookup yields CDR1 LGHDT and CDR2 YNNKEL (reference sequence). V lost 0 bases, J lost 0 bases, and 12 bases lay in between. The length of the CDR3 is 16 residues. DNA for the CDR3: TGTGCCAGCAGCCAAGATAACGCGGGGACCTCCTACGAGCAGTACTTC. This sequence encodes CASSQDNAGTSYEQYF.